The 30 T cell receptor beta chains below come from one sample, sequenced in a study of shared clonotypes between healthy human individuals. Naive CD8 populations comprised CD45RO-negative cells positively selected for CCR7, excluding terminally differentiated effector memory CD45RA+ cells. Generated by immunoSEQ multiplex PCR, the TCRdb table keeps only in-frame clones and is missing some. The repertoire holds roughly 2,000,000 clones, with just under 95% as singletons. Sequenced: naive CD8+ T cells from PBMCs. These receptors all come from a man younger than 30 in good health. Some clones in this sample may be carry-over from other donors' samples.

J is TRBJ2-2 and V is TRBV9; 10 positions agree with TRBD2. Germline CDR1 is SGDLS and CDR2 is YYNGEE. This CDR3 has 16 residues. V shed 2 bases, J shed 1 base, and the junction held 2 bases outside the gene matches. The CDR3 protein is CASSVPSGGNTGELFF. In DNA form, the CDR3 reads TGTGCCAGCAGCGTCCCTAGCGGGGGGAACACCGGGGAGCTGTTTTTT.

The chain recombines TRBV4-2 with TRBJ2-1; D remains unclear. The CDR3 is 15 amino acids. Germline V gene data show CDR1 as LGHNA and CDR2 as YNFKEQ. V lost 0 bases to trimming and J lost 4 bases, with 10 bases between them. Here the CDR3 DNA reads TGTGCCAGCAGCCAAGAATCAGTAGAATACAATGAGCAGTTCTTC. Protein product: CASSQESVEYNEQFF.

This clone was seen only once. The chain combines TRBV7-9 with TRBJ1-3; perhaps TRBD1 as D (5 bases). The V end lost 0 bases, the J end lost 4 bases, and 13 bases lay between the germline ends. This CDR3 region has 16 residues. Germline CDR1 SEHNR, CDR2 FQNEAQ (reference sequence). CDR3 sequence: CASSLAYGQSGNTIYF. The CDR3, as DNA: TGTGCCAGCAGCTTAGCGTACGGACAATCCGGAAACACCATATATTTT.

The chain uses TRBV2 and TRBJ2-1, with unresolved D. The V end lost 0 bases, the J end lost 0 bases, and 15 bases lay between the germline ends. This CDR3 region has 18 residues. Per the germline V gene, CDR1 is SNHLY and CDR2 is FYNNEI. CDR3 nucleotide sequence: TGTGCCAGCAGTGAAGCGCTCCGCGGCTATAGCTCCTACAATGAGCAGTTCTTC. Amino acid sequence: CASSEALRGYSSYNEQFF.

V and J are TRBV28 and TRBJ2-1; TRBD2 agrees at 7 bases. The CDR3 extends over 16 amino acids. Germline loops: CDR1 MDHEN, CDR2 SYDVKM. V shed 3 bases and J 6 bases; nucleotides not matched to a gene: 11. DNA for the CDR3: TGTGCCAGCAGTTTTTGGGGGGAGGGGAGTGGCAATGAGCAGTTCTTC. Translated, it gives CASSFWGEGSGNEQFF.

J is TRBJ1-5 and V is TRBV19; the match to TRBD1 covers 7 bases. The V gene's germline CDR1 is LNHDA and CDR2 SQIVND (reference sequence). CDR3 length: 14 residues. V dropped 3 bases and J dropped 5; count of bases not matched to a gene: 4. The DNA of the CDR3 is TGTGCCAGTAGTATGAGACAGGGCTATCAGCCCCAGCATTTT. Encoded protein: CASSMRQGYQPQHF.

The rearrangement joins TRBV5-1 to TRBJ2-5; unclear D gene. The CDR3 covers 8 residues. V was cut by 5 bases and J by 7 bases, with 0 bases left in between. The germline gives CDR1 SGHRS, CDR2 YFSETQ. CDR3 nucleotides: TGCGCCAGCAGGACCCAGTACTTC. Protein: CASRTQYF.

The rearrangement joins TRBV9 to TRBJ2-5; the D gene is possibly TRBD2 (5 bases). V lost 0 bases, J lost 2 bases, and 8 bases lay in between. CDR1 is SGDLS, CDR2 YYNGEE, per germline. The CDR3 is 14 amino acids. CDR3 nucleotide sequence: TGTGCCAGCAGCGTAGGGCGGGTTCAAGAGACCCAGTACTTC. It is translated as CASSVGRVQETQYF.

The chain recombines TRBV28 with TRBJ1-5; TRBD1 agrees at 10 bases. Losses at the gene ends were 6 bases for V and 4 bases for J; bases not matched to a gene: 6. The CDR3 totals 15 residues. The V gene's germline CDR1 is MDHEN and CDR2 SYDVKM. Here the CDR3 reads CASSSTGGKNQPQHF. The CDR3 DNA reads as TGTGCCAGCAGCTCGACAGGGGGCAAAAATCAGCCCCAGCATTTT. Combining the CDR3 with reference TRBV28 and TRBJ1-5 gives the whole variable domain DVKVTQSSRYLVKRTGEKVFLECVQDMDHENMFWYRQDPGLGLRLIYFSYDVKMKEKGDIPEGYSVSREKKERFSLILESASTNQTSMYLCASSSTGGKNQPQHFGDGTRLSIL.

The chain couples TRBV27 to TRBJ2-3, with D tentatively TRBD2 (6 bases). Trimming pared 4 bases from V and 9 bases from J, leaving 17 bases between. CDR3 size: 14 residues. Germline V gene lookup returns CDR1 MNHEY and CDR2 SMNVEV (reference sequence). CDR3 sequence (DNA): TGTGCCAGCAGTTGGGGGGTACCACAAGTCACGCAGTATTTT. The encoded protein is CASSWGVPQVTQYF.

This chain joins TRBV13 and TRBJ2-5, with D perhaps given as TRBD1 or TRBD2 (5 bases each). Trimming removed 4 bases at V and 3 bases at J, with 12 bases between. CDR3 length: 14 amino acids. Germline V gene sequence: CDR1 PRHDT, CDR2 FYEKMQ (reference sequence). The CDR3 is CASSWGSGKETQYF. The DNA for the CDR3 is TGTGCCAGCAGCTGGGGGTCGGGGAAAGAGACCCAGTACTTC.

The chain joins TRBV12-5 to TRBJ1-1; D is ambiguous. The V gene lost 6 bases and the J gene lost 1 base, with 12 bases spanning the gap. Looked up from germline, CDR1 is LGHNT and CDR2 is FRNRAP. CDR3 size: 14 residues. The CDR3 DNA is TGTGCTAGTGGCCAAACTACAGCGAACACTGAAGCTTTCTTT. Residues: CASGQTTANTEAFF.

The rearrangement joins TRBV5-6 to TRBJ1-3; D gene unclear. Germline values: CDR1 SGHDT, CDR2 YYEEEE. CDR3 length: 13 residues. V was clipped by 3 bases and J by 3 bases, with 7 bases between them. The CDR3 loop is CASSWTSGNTIYF. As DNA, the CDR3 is TGTGCCAGCAGCTGGACGAGTGGAAACACCATATATTTT.

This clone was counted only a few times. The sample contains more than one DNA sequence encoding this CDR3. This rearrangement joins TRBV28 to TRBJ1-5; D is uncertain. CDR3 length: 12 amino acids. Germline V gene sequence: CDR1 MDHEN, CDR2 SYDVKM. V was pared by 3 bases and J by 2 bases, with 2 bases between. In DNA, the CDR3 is TGTGCCAGCAGTTTCGGCAATCAGCCCCAGCATTTT. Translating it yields CASSFGNQPQHF.

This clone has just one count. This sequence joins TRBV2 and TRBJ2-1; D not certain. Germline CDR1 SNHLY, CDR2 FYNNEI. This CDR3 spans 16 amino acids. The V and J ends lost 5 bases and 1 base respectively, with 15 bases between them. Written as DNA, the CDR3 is TGTGCCAGCAGTTTGGGGAAGCCCCCGTCCTACAATGAGCAGTTCTTC. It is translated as CASSLGKPPSYNEQFF. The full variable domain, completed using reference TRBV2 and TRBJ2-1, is EPEVTQTPSHQVTQMGQEVILRCVPISNHLYFYWYRQILGQKVEFLVSFYNNEISEKSEIFDDQFSVERPDGSNFTLKIRSTKLEDSAMYFCASSLGKPPSYNEQFFGPGTRLTVL.

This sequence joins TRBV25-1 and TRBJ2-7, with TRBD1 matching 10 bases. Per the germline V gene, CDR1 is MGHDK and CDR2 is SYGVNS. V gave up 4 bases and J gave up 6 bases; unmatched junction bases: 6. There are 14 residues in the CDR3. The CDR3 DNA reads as TGTGCCAGCAGTGTTCGGACAGGGGGGCTCGAGCAGTACTTC. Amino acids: CASSVRTGGLEQYF.

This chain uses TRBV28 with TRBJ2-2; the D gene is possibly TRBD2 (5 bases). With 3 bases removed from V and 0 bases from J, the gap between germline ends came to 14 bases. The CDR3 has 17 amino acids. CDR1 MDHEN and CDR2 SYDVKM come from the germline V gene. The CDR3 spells CASSFLGVHPNTGELFF. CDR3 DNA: TGTGCCAGCAGTTTTTTGGGAGTACATCCGAACACCGGGGAGCTGTTTTTT.

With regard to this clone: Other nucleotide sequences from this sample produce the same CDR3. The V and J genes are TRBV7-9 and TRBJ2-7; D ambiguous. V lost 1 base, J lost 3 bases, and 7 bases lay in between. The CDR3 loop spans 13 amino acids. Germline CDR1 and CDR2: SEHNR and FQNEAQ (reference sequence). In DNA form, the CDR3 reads TGTGCCAGCAGCTTAGTAGGTTACTACGAGCAGTACTTC. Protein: CASSLVGYYEQYF.

In DNA, the CDR3 is TGTGCCACCAGCAGAGCCCCCCCCCGGGAACAGGGGGACTATGGCTACACCTTC. It translates to CATSRAPPREQGDYGYTF. This chain links TRBV15 with TRBJ1-2; TRBD1 aligns across 8 bases. CDR3 length equals 18 residues. Germline loops: CDR1 LNHNV, CDR2 YYDKDF (reference sequence). Trimming took 1 base from V and 3 from J; bases not matched to a gene: 13.

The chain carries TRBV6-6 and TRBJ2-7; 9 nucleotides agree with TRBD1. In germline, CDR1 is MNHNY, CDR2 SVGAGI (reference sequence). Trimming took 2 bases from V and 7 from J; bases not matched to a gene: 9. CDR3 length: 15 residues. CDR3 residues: CASSYLSGTGWEQYF. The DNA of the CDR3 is TGTGCCAGCAGTTACCTCTCGGGGACAGGGTGGGAGCAGTACTTC.

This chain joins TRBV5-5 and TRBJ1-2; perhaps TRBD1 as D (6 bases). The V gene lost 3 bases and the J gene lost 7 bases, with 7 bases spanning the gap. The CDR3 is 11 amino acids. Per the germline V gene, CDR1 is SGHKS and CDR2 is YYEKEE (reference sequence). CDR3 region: CASSWGPGYTF. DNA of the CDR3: TGTGCCAGCAGCTGGGGGCCTGGCTACACCTTC.

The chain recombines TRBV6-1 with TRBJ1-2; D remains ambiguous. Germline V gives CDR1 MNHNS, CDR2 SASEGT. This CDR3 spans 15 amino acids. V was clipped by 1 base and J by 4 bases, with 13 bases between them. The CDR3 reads CASSEGVGRIYGYTF. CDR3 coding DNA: TGTGCCAGCAGTGAAGGCGTCGGGCGGATCTATGGCTACACCTTC.

CDR3 nucleotides: TGTGCCACCAGAGAGGGCAGTGGGGCCAACGTCCTGACTTTC. The encoded protein is CATREGSGANVLTF. The chain couples TRBV15 to TRBJ2-6; possible D gene TRBD2, 5 bases. The CDR3 has 14 residues. The ends were cut back, 6 bases at V and 3 bases at J, with 9 bases in the middle. Germline V CDR1 and CDR2: LNHNV, YYDKDF (reference sequence).

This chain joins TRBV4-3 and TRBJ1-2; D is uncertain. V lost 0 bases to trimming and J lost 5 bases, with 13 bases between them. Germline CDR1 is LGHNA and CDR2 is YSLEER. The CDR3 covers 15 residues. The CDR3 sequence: CASSQDRTTGYGYTF. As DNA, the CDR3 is TGCGCCAGCAGCCAAGATCGCACGACTGGTTATGGCTACACCTTC.

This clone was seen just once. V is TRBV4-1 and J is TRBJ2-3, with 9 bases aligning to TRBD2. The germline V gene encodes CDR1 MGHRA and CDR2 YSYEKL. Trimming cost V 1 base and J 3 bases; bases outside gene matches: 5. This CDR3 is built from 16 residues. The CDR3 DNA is TGCGCCAGCAGCCAAGTAGCGGGAGTAGTTACAGATACGCAGTATTTT. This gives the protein CASSQVAGVVTDTQYF.

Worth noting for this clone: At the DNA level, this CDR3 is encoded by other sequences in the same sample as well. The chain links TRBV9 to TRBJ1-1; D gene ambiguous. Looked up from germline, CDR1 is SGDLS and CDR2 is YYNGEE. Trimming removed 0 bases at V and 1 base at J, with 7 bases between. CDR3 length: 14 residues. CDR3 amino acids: CASSVDGRNTEAFF. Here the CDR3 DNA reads TGTGCCAGCAGCGTAGACGGCAGGAACACTGAAGCTTTCTTT.

For the CDR3, the DNA is TGTGCCAGCAGTTACGAGCAGCTTGCCAACAATGAGCAGTTCTTC. This codes for CASSYEQLANNEQFF. The chain links TRBV6-5 to TRBJ2-1; D is undetermined. Germline V gene sequence: CDR1 MNHEY, CDR2 SVGAGI. The length of the CDR3 is 15 residues. Between the trimmed V and J ends, which lost 2 bases and 5 bases, there was a span of 13 bases.

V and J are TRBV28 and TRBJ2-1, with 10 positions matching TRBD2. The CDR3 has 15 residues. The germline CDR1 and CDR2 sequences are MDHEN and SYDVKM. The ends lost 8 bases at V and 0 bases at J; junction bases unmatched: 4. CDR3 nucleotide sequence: TGTGCCAGCTTCGGACTAGCGGACTCCTACAATGAGCAGTTCTTC. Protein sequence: CASFGLADSYNEQFF.

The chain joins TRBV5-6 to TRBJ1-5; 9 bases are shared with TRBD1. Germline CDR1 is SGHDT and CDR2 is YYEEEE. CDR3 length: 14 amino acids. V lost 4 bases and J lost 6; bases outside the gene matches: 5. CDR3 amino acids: CASSPGTGLQPQHF. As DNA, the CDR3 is TGTGCCAGCAGCCCCGGGACAGGGCTTCAGCCCCAGCATTTT.

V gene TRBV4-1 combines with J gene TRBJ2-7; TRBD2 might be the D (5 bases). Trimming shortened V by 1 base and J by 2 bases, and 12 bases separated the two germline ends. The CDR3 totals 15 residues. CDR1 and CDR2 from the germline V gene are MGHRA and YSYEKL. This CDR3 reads CASSQGVEGTYEQYF. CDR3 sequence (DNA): TGCGCCAGCAGCCAAGGGGTTGAGGGAACCTACGAGCAGTACTTC.